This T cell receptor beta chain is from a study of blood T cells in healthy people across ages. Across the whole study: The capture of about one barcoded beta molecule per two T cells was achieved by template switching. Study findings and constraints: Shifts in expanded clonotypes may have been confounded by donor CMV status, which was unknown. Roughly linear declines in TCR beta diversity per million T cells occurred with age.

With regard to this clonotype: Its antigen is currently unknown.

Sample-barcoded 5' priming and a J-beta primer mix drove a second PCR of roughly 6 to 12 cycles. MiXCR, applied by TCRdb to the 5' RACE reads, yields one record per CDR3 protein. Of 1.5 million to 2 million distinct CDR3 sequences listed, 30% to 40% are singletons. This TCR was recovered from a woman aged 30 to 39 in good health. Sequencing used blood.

CDR3 coding DNA: TGTGCCAGCAGCCCCTCAGGTCGGTTGCAGTACTTC. This codes for CASSPSGRLQYF. V gene TRBV11-2 combines with J gene TRBJ2-5; D not certain. The V end lost 5 bases, the J end lost 11 bases, and 15 bases lay between the germline ends. Germline V CDR1 and CDR2: SGHAT, FQNNGV. This CDR3 is built from 12 residues. Together with reference TRBV11-2 and TRBJ2-5, the CDR3 gives the full variable domain: EAGVAQSPRYKIIEKRQSVAFWCNPISGHATLYWYQQILGQGPKLLIQFQNNGVVDDSQLPKDRFSAERLKGVDSTLKIQPAKLEDSAVYLCASSPSGRLQYFGPGTRLLVL.